This note documents a single T cell receptor beta chain sequence. Its antigen is not yet known. No much larger clone is present one base from it, and per-base qualities are unavailable. Healthy HIV-negative adults with no recently reported acute infections or vaccinations were included as donors. Every donor was a Caucasian adult living in Nashville, Tennessee, USA. CD4+ T cells were enriched through magnetic negative selection, after which naive cells were positively selected on CD45RA and the remaining negative fraction served as the memory subset. After blood collection by leukapheresis, PBMCs were isolated using Ficoll-Histopaque density gradient centrifugation and then cryopreserved in the vapor phase of liquid nitrogen. Purity and quantity of every magnetically sorted T cell population were checked by analytical flow cytometry. From each sorted fraction, genomic DNA was isolated and quantified by UV absorbance on a Nanodrop 2000c.

The sample belongs to a study of shared clonotypes between healthy human individuals (dated by TCRdb to about 2020). Background on the whole study: Three men and a couple of women, aged 18 to 49 years, made up the cohort. Libraries were prepared and TCR repertoires were sequenced by different laboratories using diverse techniques, in order to increase sequencing depth and limit assay-specific biases. Per donor, leukapheresis produced somewhere between about 0.9 and 10 billion PBMCs. To estimate repertoire size and how much clonotypes are shared between individuals, the study performed deep sequencing of blood TCR repertoires from five healthy adults. Per donor, three plates each were used for CD4 naive and CD4 memory, two for CD8 naive, and one for CD8 memory.

Points the paper makes about the study in general: Rarefaction of sorted-subset datasets indicated incomplete sequencing despite the large sequencing depth. The small number of donors limited the genetic and exposure-history diversity represented. Pairwise subsampling indicated that sequencing depth was expected to affect the degree of clonotype sharing among donors. Naive subsets generally had larger estimated clonotype richness than memory subsets did. Only blood was sampled, and tissue TCR repertoires likely differ from those in blood. Compared with non-shared clonotypes, clonotypes shared by all four sorted-subset donors had higher generation probabilities. Approximately 5% of naive CD4, 3.5% of naive CD8, 2.3% of memory CD4, and 0.35% to 0.5% of memory CD8 clonotypes were shared across a few donors.

Using the deep immunoSEQ assay, TCR CDR3 regions were amplified from genomic DNA by multiplex PCR. Extracted genomic DNA from each cell subset was spread evenly across all wells of several immunoSEQ 96-well plates, with each plate serving as a replicate. For sorted subsets, roughly 200 ng genomic DNA, equal to 30,000 or so T cell genomes, was loaded into each replicate PCR. Purified libraries were quantified with a Qubit 3.0 fluorometer, sized on a Bioanalyzer 2100, and re-quantified with the KAPA Library Quantification kit. A separate single-read 150-cycle Illumina NextSeq 550 flow cell was used to sequence each immunoSEQ 96-well plate. The paper's data handling went like this. Because only junctional sequences without quality scores were contained in the immunoSEQ output, filtering matching that applied to full-length reads could not be performed. Sequences were annotated with PyIR, a Python wrapper for IgBLAST v1.9, using IMGT germline references to assign V/J genes and CDR3. Any read was removed if the V/J assignment was weak (E-value above 1e-6), the CDR3 was missing, or the read contained stop codons, out-of-frame junctions, or ambiguous translated residues. V3J clonotypes were defined as sequences sharing the same inferred V gene, J gene, and CDR3 amino acid sequence. Percentage overlap between repertoires was computed as shared unique clonotypes divided by the size of the smaller repertoire. Richness of each repertoire was evaluated using RTK rarefaction, the Chao1 estimator, and Recon v2.1 estimates of unobserved clonotypes. Generation probabilities for all TCRbeta clonotypes obtained by the gDNA method from several donors were computed using OLGA. TCRdb mirrors the immuneACCESS table, restricted to in-frame sequences. Some clones are absent from its copies; in checked studies, under half trace to an unresolved V gene, and the reason for the others is unknown. V and J calls plus clone size are reproduced from that table; the DNA served to infer D and trimming. This sample comprises about 2.5 million clones, about nine tenths of them detected only once. The leading ten clones occupy around 0.38% of the sample.

Sequenced: naive CD4+ T cells from PBMCs. The cell subset or site label, as the study defines it: CD45RA+ positively selected. This TCR was recovered from a man between 18 and 29 years old in good health. Some clones in this sample may be carry-over from other donors' samples.

DNA sequence: TGTGCCAGCGGCCTGGCGAATTTCGAAAAACTGTTTTTT. Its translation reads: CASGLANFEKLFF. The sequence joins TRBV2 to TRBJ1-4, with no confident D gene call. Trimming at the junction amounts to 8 bases on V and 8 bases on J, and the germline ends lie 15 bases apart. Per the germline V gene, SNHLY is the CDR1 and FYNNEI is the CDR2. Measured from the cysteine to the phenylalanine, the CDR3 is 13 residues long. Kept here is only the CDR3 DNA, which spans 39 bases and is read in frame from base 1.